Detailed here is one T cell receptor (beta chain). The sample originates from a study of shared clonotypes between healthy human individuals. Assay: immunoSEQ multiplex PCR; the TCRdb copy retains only in-frame clones and omits some. The table lists about 2.2 million clones, 85% to 95% of them singletons. Terminally differentiated effector memory CD45RA+ cells were excluded from the naive CD8 cells, which were CD45RO-negative and positively selected for CCR7. This TCR was recovered from a young man in good health. Some clones in this sample may be carry-over from other donors' samples. The specimen was naive CD8+ T cells from PBMCs.

The CDR3 sequence is CAALDRGEQFF. The CDR3 DNA is TGTGCAGCTCTAGACCGAGGTGAGCAGTTCTTC. The chain uses TRBV7-2 and TRBJ2-1; unclear D gene. Germline CDR1 and CDR2: SGHTA and FQGNSA. The CDR3 loop spans 11 amino acids.